The TCR beta chain under discussion was sequenced for a study of cytomegalovirus exposure and HLA in healthy donors. PCR used 60 Vbeta primers and 13 Jbeta primers. Clones were read by immunoSEQ multiplex PCR, and TCRdb kept only the in-frame ones, dropping some. The sample consists of fewer than 200,000 clones, approximately 80% of them appearing once. The TCR comes from a woman aged 45-65 years in good health and CMV-seronegative. The sample taken for sequencing was PBMCs.

CDR3 nucleotide sequence: TGTGCCAGCAGCGTAGCAGCCCCCCCGGAGGATACGCAGTATTTT. This translates into CASSVAAPPEDTQYF. V usage is TRBV9 and J usage is TRBJ2-3, with unresolved D. The germline V gene has CDR1 SGDLS and CDR2 YYNGEE. Trimming cost V 0 bases and J 6 bases, with 14 bases left between them. The CDR3 spans 15 residues.